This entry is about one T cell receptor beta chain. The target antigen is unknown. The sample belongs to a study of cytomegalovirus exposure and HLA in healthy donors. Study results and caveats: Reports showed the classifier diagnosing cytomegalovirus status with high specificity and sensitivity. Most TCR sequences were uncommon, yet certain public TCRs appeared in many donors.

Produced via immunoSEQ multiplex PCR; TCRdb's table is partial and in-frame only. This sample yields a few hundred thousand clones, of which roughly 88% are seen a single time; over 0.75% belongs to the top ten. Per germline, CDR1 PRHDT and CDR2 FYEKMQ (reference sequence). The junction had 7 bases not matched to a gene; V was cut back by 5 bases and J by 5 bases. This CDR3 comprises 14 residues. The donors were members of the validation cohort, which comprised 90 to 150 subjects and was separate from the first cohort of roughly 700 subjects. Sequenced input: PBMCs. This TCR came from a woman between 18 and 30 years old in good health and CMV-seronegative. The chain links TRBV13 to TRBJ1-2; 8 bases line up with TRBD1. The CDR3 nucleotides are TGTGCCAGCAGCAGAGACAGGGGAGAATATGGCTACACCTTC. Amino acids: CASSRDRGEYGYTF.